These 23 T cell receptor beta chains share one sample of origin, sequenced in a study of cytomegalovirus exposure and HLA in healthy donors. The PCR contained 60 Vbeta and 13 Jbeta primers. Only in-frame clones appear in the TCRdb table, and some are missing; sequencing was by immunoSEQ multiplex PCR. Seen in this sample are approximately 47,000 clones; the ten most common clones hold less than 20%. What was sequenced was PBMCs. All receptors come from a male donor in good health and CMV-seronegative.

This rearrangement joins TRBV6-5 to TRBJ1-4, with TRBD1 matching 7 bases. Germline CDR1 is MNHEY and CDR2 is SVGAGI. The CDR3 consists of 14 residues. J was trimmed by 5 bases and V by 2 bases; bases with no gene match: 2. The CDR3 DNA reads as TGTGCCAGCAGTTACGAGGGACAGAATGAAAAACTGTTTTTT. Translating it yields CASSYEGQNEKLFF.

This chain links TRBV5-5 with TRBJ2-5; 10 positions match TRBD1. Germline V gene sequence: CDR1 SGHKS, CDR2 YYEKEE (reference sequence). The length of the CDR3 is 17 residues. V gave up 0 bases and J gave up 2 bases; unmatched junction bases: 7. CDR3 protein: CASSLEGGQGGQETQYF. The CDR3 coding sequence is TGTGCCAGCAGCTTGGAGGGAGGACAGGGGGGGCAAGAGACCCAGTACTTC.

The chain employs TRBV30 and TRBJ1-1; 8 nucleotides align to TRBD1. This CDR3 has 15 residues. Germline lookup yields CDR1 GTSNPN and CDR2 SVGIG (reference sequence). V lost 3 bases to trimming and J lost 1 base; unmatched junction nucleotides: 7. The CDR3 coding sequence is TGTGCCTGGAGCCCCCAGGGGGCTGGGAACACTGAAGCTTTCTTT. Amino acids: CAWSPQGAGNTEAFF.

The chain uses TRBV7-3 and TRBJ2-7; maybe TRBD1 (6 bases). Germline CDR1 SGHTA, CDR2 FQGTGA. The germline V and J ends were trimmed by 3 bases and 7 bases, with 16 bases remaining between them. The CDR3 is 14 residues long. The DNA of the CDR3 is TGTGCCAGCAGCTTCCACGGGACACTGAGTGAGCAGTACTTC. This codes for CASSFHGTLSEQYF.

The chain employs TRBV5-1 and TRBJ2-5, with TRBD2 identical over 16 bases. This CDR3 region has 17 residues. V lost 4 bases, J lost 5 bases, and 8 bases stayed unmatched. The V gene's germline CDR1 is SGHRS and CDR2 YFSETQ. The DNA for the CDR3 is TGCGCCAGCAGCGCCGGGACTAGCGGGGGGGCCAGGGAGACCCAGTACTTC. Amino acid sequence: CASSAGTSGGARETQYF. Supplemented by reference TRBV5-1 and TRBJ2-5, the full variable domain reads KAGVTQTPRYLIKTRGQQVTLSCSPISGHRSVSWYQQTPGQGLQFLFEYFSETQRNKGNFPGRFSGRQFSNSRSEMNVSTLELGDSALYLCASSAGTSGGARETQYFGPGTRLLVL.

The chain links TRBV7-3 to TRBJ1-1, with D uncertain. Germline CDR1 is SGHTA and CDR2 is FQGTGA. The CDR3 sequence is 13 residues long. Trimming removed 5 bases at V and 6 bases at J, with 13 bases between. The CDR3 sequence is CASSPSAHSEAFF. The CDR3 DNA reads TGTGCCAGCAGCCCGAGCGCGCACTCTGAAGCTTTCTTT.

Of note for this clone: At one end the junction does not follow the germline gene, possibly because of a read error. J is TRBJ2-5 and V is TRBV7-7; D may be TRBD1 (6 bases). This CDR3 comprises 15 residues. CDR1 is SSHAT and CDR2 is FNYEAQ in the germline V gene (reference sequence). CDR3 protein: CASSLILGAKETQYF. CDR3 nucleotide sequence: TGTGCTAGCAGCTTGATTCTGGGGGCGAAAGAGACCCAGTACTTC.

The gene calls are TRBV5-4 and TRBJ1-6, with D tentatively TRBD1 (6 bases). CDR1 is SGHNT, CDR2 YYREEE, per germline (reference sequence). Trimming cost V 4 bases and J 0 bases, with 14 bases left between them. The CDR3 loop spans 17 amino acids. The CDR3, as DNA: TGTGCCAGCAGCCCAAGGACAGAGAGCTCCTATAATTCACCCCTCCACTTT. Residues: CASSPRTESSYNSPLHF.

This sequence joins TRBV6-5 and TRBJ1-1; D may be TRBD1 (5 bases). The V gene's germline CDR1 is MNHEY and CDR2 SVGAGI. The CDR3 length is 15 residues. Trimming shortened V by 0 bases and J by 2 bases, and 10 bases separated the two germline ends. The CDR3 protein is CASSYSDSRNTEAFF. The CDR3 DNA follows: TGTGCCAGCAGTTACTCCGACAGCCGAAACACTGAAGCTTTCTTT.

V is TRBV2 and J is TRBJ1-1; D is unclear. The CDR3 runs to 14 residues. Germline lookup yields CDR1 SNHLY and CDR2 FYNNEI. V lost 3 bases, J lost 0 bases, and 8 bases lay in between. The CDR3 reads CASSEEWMNTEAFF. The CDR3 nucleotides read TGTGCCAGCAGTGAGGAGTGGATGAACACTGAAGCTTTCTTT.

This rearrangement joins TRBV7-2 to TRBJ1-5, with D possibly TRBD1 on 5 matching bases. In germline, CDR1 is SGHTA, CDR2 FQGNSA. There are 15 residues in the CDR3. V dropped 4 bases and J dropped 1 base, with 11 bases sitting between them. This CDR3 is CASSWVEGSNQPQHF. Here the CDR3 DNA reads TGTGCCAGCAGCTGGGTGGAGGGGAGCAATCAGCCCCAGCATTTT.

The V and J genes are TRBV9 and TRBJ2-2; 10 bases map to TRBD2. The germline V gene has CDR1 SGDLS and CDR2 YYNGEE. Losses at the gene ends were 0 bases for V and 3 bases for J; bases not matched to a gene: 8. This CDR3 has 18 amino acids. CDR3 residues: CASSVVGSGGLHTGELFF. The CDR3 DNA is TGTGCCAGCAGCGTAGTTGGTAGCGGGGGGTTACACACCGGGGAGCTGTTTTTT.

The gene calls are TRBV14 and TRBJ2-7, with TRBD2 matching 8 bases. The CDR3 spans 18 residues. V lost 1 base to trimming and J lost 2 bases; unmatched junction nucleotides: 13. The germline CDR1 and CDR2 sequences are SGHDN and FVKESK. The CDR3 sequence is CASSQAGRGLERAYEQYF. In nucleotides, the CDR3 is TGTGCCAGCAGCCAAGCCGGCCGGGGACTAGAAAGGGCCTACGAGCAGTACTTC.

J is TRBJ1-5 and V is TRBV5-8; tentatively, D is TRBD1 (6 bases). CDR3 length equals 13 residues. The V end lost 2 bases, the J end lost 7 bases, and 10 bases lay between the germline ends. The germline gives CDR1 SGHTS, CDR2 YDEGEE. The CDR3 sequence is CASSFGGGQPQHF. The CDR3 region has the DNA TGTGCCAGCAGCTTTGGGGGCGGGCAGCCCCAGCATTTT. Looking up the rest from reference TRBV5-8 and TRBJ1-5 gives the full variable domain: EAGVTQSPTHLIKTRGQQATLRCSPISGHTSVYWYQQALGLGLQFLLWYDEGEERNRGNFPPRFSGRQFPNYSSELNVNALELEDSALYLCASSFGGGQPQHFGDGTRLSIL.

This chain uses TRBV9 with TRBJ2-2; D is unclear. The CDR3 is 12 amino acids. Germline CDR1 SGDLS, CDR2 YYNGEE. V was cut by 2 bases and J by 5 bases, with 4 bases left in between. CDR3 amino acids: CASSVLTGELFF. The CDR3, as DNA: TGTGCCAGCAGCGTTTTAACCGGGGAGCTGTTTTTT.

J is TRBJ2-4 and V is TRBV6-6, with 7 nucleotides matching TRBD1. Germline CDR1 MNHNY, CDR2 SVGAGI (reference sequence). Germline trimming cut 6 bases from V and 8 bases from J; bases unmatched to any gene: 4. CDR3 length: 12 amino acids. CDR3 nucleotides: TGTGCCAGCAGCCCAGGGACAGACATTCAGTACTTC. Translating it yields CASSPGTDIQYF.

The chain carries TRBV30 and TRBJ2-7; 10 positions agree with TRBD1. The germline gives CDR1 GTSNPN, CDR2 SVGIG (reference sequence). After removal of 4 bases from V and 5 bases from J, the junction contained 8 bases not matched to a gene. This CDR3 has 14 amino acids. As DNA, the CDR3 is TGTGCCTGGAAAGGGCTGGGACAGGGGCACGAGCAGTACTTC. Protein sequence: CAWKGLGQGHEQYF.

The J gene is TRBJ2-5, the V gene TRBV30; the D gene is possibly TRBD2 (7 bases). Germline values: CDR1 GTSNPN, CDR2 SVGIG (reference sequence). Trimming stripped 2 bases from V and 5 bases from J, with 12 bases between. There are 13 residues in the CDR3. CDR3 bases: TGTGCCTGGAGTCCGGGGGGCGGGGAGACCCAGTACTTC. Protein product: CAWSPGGGETQYF.

The genes are TRBV25-1 and TRBJ2-7; D gene unclear. Germline V gene data show CDR1 as MGHDK and CDR2 as SYGVNS. V gave up 5 bases and J gave up 7 bases, with 12 bases separating them. The CDR3 has 12 amino acids. The CDR3 bases are TGTGCCAGCAGTATGACATCAATGGAGCAGTACTTC. It translates to CASSMTSMEQYF.

The chain employs TRBV6-5 and TRBJ2-7; maybe TRBD1 (6 bases). Germline loops: CDR1 MNHEY, CDR2 SVGAGI. CDR3 length: 13 residues. Between the trimmed V and J ends, which lost 2 bases and 4 bases, there was a span of 9 bases. The CDR3 loop reads CASSYAQGYEQYF. The CDR3 DNA sequence: TGTGCCAGCAGTTACGCCCAGGGGTACGAGCAGTACTTC.

The rearrangement links TRBV4-1 to TRBJ2-1; D is undetermined. Germline CDR1 MGHRA, CDR2 YSYEKL. The germline V and J ends were trimmed by 0 bases and 8 bases, with 14 bases remaining between them. CDR3 length equals 15 residues. The CDR3 DNA reads TGCGCCAGCAGCCAAGATCTAAGTATGAGCGATGAGCAGTTCTTC. It encodes CASSQDLSMSDEQFF.

The gene calls are TRBV7-2 and TRBJ2-7; 9 bases map to TRBD1. The CDR3 spans 16 residues. J gave up 0 bases and V 3 bases, and 6 bases lay outside the gene matches. The germline gives CDR1 SGHTA, CDR2 FQGNSA. This CDR3 is CASSFLPGQGSYEQYF. Written as DNA, the CDR3 is TGTGCCAGCAGCTTCCTCCCGGGACAGGGCTCCTACGAGCAGTACTTC. Full variable domain (rest looked up from reference TRBV7-2 and TRBJ2-7): GAGVSQSPSNKVTEKGKDVELRCDPISGHTALYWYRQSLGQGLEFLIYFQGNSAPDKSGLPSDRFSAERTGGSVSTLTIQRTQQEDSAVYLCASSFLPGQGSYEQYFGPGTRLTVT.

This chain uses TRBV11-3 with TRBJ2-7, with TRBD1 matching 8 bases. V was clipped by 1 base and J by 7 bases; unmatched bases: 6. The CDR3 has 14 amino acids. The germline V gene encodes CDR1 SGHNT and CDR2 YENEEA. The CDR3 region has the DNA TGTGCCAGCAGCTTAGCAGGGGGCGAGGGAGAGCAGTACTTC. This translates into CASSLAGGEGEQYF.